Sequencing of this TCR beta chain was carried out in a study of beta chain features in type 1 diabetes. This clone has a handful of counts. The target antigen is unknown. The CDR3 is 15 residues long. V lost 5 bases, J lost 8 bases, and 8 bases stayed unmatched. CDR1 is SGHTA and CDR2 is FQGNSA in the germline V gene. Study conclusions and caveats: The naive, central memory and Treg TCRB repertoires of patients appeared to be more similar to one another than those of healthy donors. Because the template was cDNA, high-expressing cells might be over-represented. Moderate but significant shortening of TCRB CDR3s was recorded in all four CD4+ subsets from Type 1 diabetes patients.

As every portion of the isolated RNA was reverse transcribed, the sequencing read expressed TCRB transcripts. Sequencing used immunoSEQ multiplex PCR; TCRdb keeps in-frame clones, though not all of them. The table shows 620,000 or so clones, with around 16% occurring only once. The TCR sequence derives from a man younger than 35 in good health. Sequencing was performed on naive CD4+ T cells from blood. This chain connects TRBV7-2 to TRBJ1-4; 10 nucleotides match TRBD1. The CDR3 DNA reads TGTGCCAGCAGCCCCTTCACGGGACAGGGGGAAAAACTGTTTTTT. Its protein is CASSPFTGQGEKLFF.